This TCR beta chain was identified in a study of cytomegalovirus exposure and HLA in healthy donors. The PCR was carried out with 60 Vbeta primers and 13 Jbeta primers. TCRdb keeps only in-frame clones here, not all; method: immunoSEQ multiplex PCR. The sample lists some 220,000 clones; approximately 82% were seen once. Looked up from germline, CDR1 is PRHDT and CDR2 is FYEKMQ (reference sequence). The CDR3 length is 14 residues. The V end lost 2 bases, the J end lost 6 bases, and 10 bases lay between the germline ends. In its sample, this clone was seen a few times. The clonotype was recovered from a woman in her 40s in good health and CMV-seronegative. The specimen was PBMCs. The chain couples TRBV13 to TRBJ1-4; D remains unclear. The CDR3 reads CASSLRSPDEKLFF. In DNA, the CDR3 is TGTGCCAGCAGCTTAAGGAGCCCAGATGAAAAACTGTTTTTT.